The text below deals with one T cell receptor beta chain. The data originate from a study of shared T cell receptors in the human thymus. Here immunoSEQ multiplex PCR was the method, and the copy in TCRdb shows in-frame clones only, minus some. The sample includes approximately 760,000 clones, approximately 85% of them seen just once. The same data also went into a second study, on human thymus T cells. Per that study: Immunologically healthy infants in Finland undergoing congenital heart defect surgery were the donors. Related research found strongly overlapping thymic repertoires in unrelated individuals.

This clonotype was obtained from a girl under three years old with a congenital heart defect. Material for sequencing was thymocytes.

This chain's CDR3 is CASSQDVRAGEQYF. As DNA, the CDR3 is TGCGCCAGCAGCCAAGATGTACGCGCGGGTGAGCAGTACTTC. The chain recombines TRBV4-1 with TRBJ2-7, with D possibly TRBD2 on 5 matching bases. The CDR3 has 14 amino acids. Trimming took 0 bases from V and 7 from J, leaving 13 bases between them. Germline V gene data show CDR1 as MGHRA and CDR2 as YSYEKL.